The clone carrying this T cell receptor beta chain was counted at least ten times. This specimen comes from a study of T cells in Graves' hyperthyroidism and ophthalmopathy. Amplification of TCR beta CDR3 regions was performed using RNA transcripts as template. Initially, a first-round RT-PCR of the TCR CDR3 employed the HTBI primer set. MiXCR was run by TCRdb on the multiplex PCR reads, yielding one entry per CDR3 protein. The table includes 350,000 to 450,000 distinct CDR3 sequences, approximately 13% detected once. CDR3 length: 15 amino acids. V was pared by 2 bases and J by 4 bases, with 14 bases between. Germline CDR1 MRHNA, CDR2 SNTAGT.

The origin of this receptor is a woman aged 60-75 years with Graves' hyperthyroidism. Sequencing was carried out using blood. J is TRBJ1-1 and V is TRBV6-4; D is possibly TRBD1 (5 bases). CDR3 protein: CASSDGTGAGTEAFF. The CDR3 DNA sequence: TGTGCCAGCAGTGACGGGACGGGAGCTGGCACTGAAGCTTTCTTT.